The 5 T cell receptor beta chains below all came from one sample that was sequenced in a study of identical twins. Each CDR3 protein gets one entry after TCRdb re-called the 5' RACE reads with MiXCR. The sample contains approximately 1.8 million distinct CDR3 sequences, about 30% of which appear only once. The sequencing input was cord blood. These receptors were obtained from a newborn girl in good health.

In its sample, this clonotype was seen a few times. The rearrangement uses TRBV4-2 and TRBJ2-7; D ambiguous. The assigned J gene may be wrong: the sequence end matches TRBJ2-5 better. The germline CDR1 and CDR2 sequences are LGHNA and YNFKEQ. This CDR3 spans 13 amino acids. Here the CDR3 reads CASSQDFWETQYF. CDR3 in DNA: TGTGCCAGCAGCCAAGATTTCTGGGAGACCCAGTACTTC.

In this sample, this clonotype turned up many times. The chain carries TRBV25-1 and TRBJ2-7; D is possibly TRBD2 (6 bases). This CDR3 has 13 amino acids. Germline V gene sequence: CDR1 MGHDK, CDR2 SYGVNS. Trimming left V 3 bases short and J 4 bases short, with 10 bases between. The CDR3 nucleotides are TGTGCCAGCAGTGAGGCAGGGAGGTACGAGCAGTACTTC. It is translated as CASSEAGRYEQYF.

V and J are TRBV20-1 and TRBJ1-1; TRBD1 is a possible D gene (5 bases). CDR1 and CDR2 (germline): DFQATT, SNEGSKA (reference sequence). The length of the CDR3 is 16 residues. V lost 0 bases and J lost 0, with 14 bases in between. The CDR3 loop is CSARDGGFGLNTEAFF. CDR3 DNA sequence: TGCAGTGCTAGAGATGGGGGGTTTGGCCTGAACACTGAAGCTTTCTTT.

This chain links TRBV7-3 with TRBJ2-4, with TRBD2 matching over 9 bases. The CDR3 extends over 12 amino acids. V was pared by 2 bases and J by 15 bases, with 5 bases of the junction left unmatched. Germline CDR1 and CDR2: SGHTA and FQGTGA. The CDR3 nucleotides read TGTGCCAGCAGCTTAGTCCCGACTAGCGGGTACTTC. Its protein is CASSLVPTSGYF.

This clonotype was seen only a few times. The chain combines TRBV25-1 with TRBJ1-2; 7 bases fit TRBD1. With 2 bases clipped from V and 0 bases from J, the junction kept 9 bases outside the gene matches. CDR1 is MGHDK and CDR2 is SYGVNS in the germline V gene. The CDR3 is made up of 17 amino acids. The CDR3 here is CASSETSPGTANYGYTF. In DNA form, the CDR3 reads TGTGCCAGCAGTGAAACCAGTCCCGGGACAGCTAACTATGGCTACACCTTC.